This T cell receptor (beta chain) appears in the sequencing data of a study of T-cell memory formation after mild COVID-19. Study summary: For the most part, TCR clusters were specific to one donor. General observations from the study: Chiefly within CM and EM were the contracting CD4+ clones; CD8+ ones were within EMRA.

Concerning this clonotype: What it recognizes is unknown.

This CDR3 contains 15 residues. Trimming took 7 bases from V and 3 from J, leaving 17 bases between them. From germline, CDR1 is SGHTA and CDR2 FQGNSA. From 5'RACE with constant-segment primers came TCR alpha and TCR beta cDNA libraries that carried sample barcodes and UMIs. Using its own MiXCR run on the 5' RACE reads, TCRdb lists one record per CDR3 protein. The repertoire holds approximately 260,000 distinct CDR3 sequences, with roughly 16% as singletons. This receptor was identified in a man between 18 and 29 years old who had mild COVID-19 (a few samples of this study predate the infection). Cell type and time point are not known. The sequenced sample consisted of PBMCs or a T cell subset sorted from them (not recorded which). The genes are TRBV7-2 and TRBJ2-3, with D possibly matching TRBD1 (6 bases). DNA of the CDR3: TGTGCCAGCACCTTGACAGGTCTTGGGACAGATACGCAGTATTTT. Translated: CASTLTGLGTDTQYF. Supplemented by reference TRBV7-2 and TRBJ2-3, the full variable domain reads GAGVSQSPSNKVTEKGKDVELRCDPISGHTALYWYRQSLGQGLEFLIYFQGNSAPDKSGLPSDRFSAERTGGSVSTLTIQRTQQEDSAVYLCASTLTGLGTDTQYFGPGTRLTVL.